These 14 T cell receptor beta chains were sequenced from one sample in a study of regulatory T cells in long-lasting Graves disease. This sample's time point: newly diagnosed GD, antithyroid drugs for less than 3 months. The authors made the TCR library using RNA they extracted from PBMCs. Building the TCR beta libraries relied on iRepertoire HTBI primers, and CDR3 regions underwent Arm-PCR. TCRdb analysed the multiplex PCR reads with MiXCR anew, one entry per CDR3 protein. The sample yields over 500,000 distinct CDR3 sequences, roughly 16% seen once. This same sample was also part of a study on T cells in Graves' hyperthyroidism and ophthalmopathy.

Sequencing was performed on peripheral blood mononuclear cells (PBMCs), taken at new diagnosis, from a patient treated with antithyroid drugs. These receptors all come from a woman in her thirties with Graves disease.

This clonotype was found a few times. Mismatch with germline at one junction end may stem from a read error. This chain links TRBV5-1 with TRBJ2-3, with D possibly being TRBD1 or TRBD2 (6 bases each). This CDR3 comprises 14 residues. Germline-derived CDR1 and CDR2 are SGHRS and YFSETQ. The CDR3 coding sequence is TGTGCCAGCAGCTACGGGGGCTTCGCAGATACGCAGTATTTT. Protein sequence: CASSYGGFADTQYF.

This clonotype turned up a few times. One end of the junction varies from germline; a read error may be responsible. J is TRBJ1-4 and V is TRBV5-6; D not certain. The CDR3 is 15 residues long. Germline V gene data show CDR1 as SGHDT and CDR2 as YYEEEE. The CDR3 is CASSAGSTTNEKLFF. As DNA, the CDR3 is TGCGCCAGCAGTGCGGGCTCGACGACTAATGAAAAACTGTTTTTT.

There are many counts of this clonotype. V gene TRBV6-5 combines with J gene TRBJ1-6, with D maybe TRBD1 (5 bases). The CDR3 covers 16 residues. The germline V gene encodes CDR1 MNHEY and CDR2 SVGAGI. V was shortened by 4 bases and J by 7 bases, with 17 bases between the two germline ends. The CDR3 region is CASSSVTGRENSPLHF. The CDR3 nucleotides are TGTGCCAGCAGTTCTGTAACGGGACGGGAGAATTCACCCCTCCACTTT.

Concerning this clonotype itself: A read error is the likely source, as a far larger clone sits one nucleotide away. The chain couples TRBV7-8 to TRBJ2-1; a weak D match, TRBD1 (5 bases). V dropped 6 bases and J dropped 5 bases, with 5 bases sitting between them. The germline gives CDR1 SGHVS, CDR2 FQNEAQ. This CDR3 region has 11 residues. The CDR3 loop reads CASRGHNEQFF. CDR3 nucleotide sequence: TGTGCCAGCAGGGGGCACAATGAGCAGTTCTTC.

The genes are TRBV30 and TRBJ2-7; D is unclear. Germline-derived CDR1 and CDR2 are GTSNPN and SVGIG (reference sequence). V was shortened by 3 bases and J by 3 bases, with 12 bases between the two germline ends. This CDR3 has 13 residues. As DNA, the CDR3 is TGTGCCTGGAGCCTGTCGGCCGGCTACGAGCAGTACTTC. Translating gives CAWSLSAGYEQYF.

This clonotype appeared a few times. This CDR3 reads CATSGTYGGQETQYF. The CDR3 DNA sequence: TGTGCCACCAGTGGAACCTACGGCGGACAAGAGACCCAGTACTTC. This chain connects TRBV24-1 to TRBJ2-5, with unresolved D. The CDR3 sequence is 15 residues long. The germline V and J ends were trimmed by 5 bases and 2 bases, with 14 bases remaining between them. Germline assignment: CDR1 KGHDR and CDR2 SFDVKD.

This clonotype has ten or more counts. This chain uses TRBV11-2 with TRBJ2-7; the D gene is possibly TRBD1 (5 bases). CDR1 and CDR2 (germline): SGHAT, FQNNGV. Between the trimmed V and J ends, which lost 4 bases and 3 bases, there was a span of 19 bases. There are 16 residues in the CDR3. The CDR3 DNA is TGTGCCAGCAGCTCAGACAGAGATGTATCGTACTACGAGCAGTACTTC. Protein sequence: CASSSDRDVSYYEQYF.

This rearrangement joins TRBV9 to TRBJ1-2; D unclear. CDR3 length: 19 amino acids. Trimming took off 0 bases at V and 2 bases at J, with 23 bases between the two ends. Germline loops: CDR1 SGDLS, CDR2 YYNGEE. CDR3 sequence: CASSVDLMVGQEKNYGYTF. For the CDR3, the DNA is TGTGCCAGCAGCGTAGATCTCATGGTAGGGCAGGAAAAAAACTATGGCTACACCTTC. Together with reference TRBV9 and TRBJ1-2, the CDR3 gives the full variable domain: DSGVTQTPKHLITATGQRVTLRCSPRSGDLSVYWYQQSLDQGLQFLIQYYNGEERAKGNILERFSAQQFPDLHSELNLSSLELGDSALYFCASSVDLMVGQEKNYGYTFGSGTRLTVV.

The CDR3 coding sequence is TGTGCCAGCAGTGAACACCGGCAGGGAGAGACCCAGTACTTC. Translating it yields CASSEHRQGETQYF. This rearrangement joins TRBV6-1 to TRBJ2-5, with a tentative D call TRBD1 (5 bases). The CDR3 consists of 14 residues. The V end was cut by 2 bases, the J end by 4 bases, with 11 bases between. Looked up from germline, CDR1 is MNHNS and CDR2 is SASEGT.

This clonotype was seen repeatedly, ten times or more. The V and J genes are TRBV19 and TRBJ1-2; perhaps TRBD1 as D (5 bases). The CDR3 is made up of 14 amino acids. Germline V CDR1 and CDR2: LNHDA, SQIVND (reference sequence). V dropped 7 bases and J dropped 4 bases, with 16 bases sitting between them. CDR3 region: CASNPGGFGYGYTF. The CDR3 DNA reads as TGTGCCAGTAACCCCGGGGGATTTGGCTATGGCTACACCTTC.

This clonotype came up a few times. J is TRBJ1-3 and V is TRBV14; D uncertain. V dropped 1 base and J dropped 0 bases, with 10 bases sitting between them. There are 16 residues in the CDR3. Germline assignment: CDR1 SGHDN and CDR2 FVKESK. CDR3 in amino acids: CASSQVTPPSGNTIYF. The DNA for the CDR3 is TGTGCCAGCAGCCAAGTGACGCCGCCCTCTGGAAACACCATATATTTT.

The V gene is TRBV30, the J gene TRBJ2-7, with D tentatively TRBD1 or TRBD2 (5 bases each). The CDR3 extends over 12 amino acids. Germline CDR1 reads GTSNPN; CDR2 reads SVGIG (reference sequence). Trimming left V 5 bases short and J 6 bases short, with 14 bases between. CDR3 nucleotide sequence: TGTGCCTGGGACCCCTCTGGGGGCGAGCAGTACTTC. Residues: CAWDPSGGEQYF.

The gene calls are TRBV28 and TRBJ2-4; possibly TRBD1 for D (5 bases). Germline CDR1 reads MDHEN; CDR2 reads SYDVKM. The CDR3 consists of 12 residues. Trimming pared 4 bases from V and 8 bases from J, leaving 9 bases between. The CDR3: CASSSSGYIQYF. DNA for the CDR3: TGTGCCAGCAGTTCATCAGGGTACATTCAGTACTTC. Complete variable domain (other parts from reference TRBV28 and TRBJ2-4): DVKVTQSSRYLVKRTGEKVFLECVQDMDHENMFWYRQDPGLGLRLIYFSYDVKMKEKGDIPEGYSVSREKKERFSLILESASTNQTSMYLCASSSSGYIQYFGAGTRLSVL.

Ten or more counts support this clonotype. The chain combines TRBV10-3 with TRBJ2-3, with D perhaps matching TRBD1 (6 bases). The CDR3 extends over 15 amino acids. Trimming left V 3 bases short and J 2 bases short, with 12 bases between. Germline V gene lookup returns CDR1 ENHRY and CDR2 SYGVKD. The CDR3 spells CAISDGGGTTDTQYF. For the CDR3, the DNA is TGTGCCATCAGTGATGGGGGCGGTACCACAGATACGCAGTATTTT.